Listed below are T cell receptor beta chains from one sample, sequenced in a study of T cell repertoires in cytomegalovirus infection. A single record per CDR3 protein comes from TCRdb applying MiXCR to the reads. The sample has some 150,000 distinct CDR3 sequences, roughly 6% seen once. The material sequenced was PBMCs. These receptors came from a human donor in good health (CMV status not recorded). Some clones in this sample may be carry-over from other donors' samples. Each CDR3 is given without its conserved first and last residue.

>TRBJ1-1|TRBV28
ASSLTGKTEAF
>TRBJ2-1|TRBV7-9
ASSLGVYEQF
>TRBJ1-5|TRBV7-9
ASSPGPGRPQH
>TRBJ2-3|TRBV20-1
SASQEGTTQY
>TRBJ2-4|TRBV15
ATSRDGA
>TRBJ1-1|TRBV11-1
ASSLGRRFTEAF
>TRBJ2-5|TRBV7-8
ASSLMMYQTQY
>TRBJ2-5|TRBV28
ASLGLAGIQETQY
>TRBJ1-3|TRBV3-1
ASSLGRYSGNTIY
>TRBJ2-1|TRBV7-3
ASSTGGSSYNEQF
>TRBJ2-5|TRBV6-1
ASRPGQETQY
>TRBJ2-7|TRBV5-5
ASSLSQGPLGEQY
>TRBJ1-1|TRBV7-9
ASSLSGPKAF
>TRBJ2-7|TRBV7-2
ASSRTTGVYEQY
>TRBJ1-2|TRBV28
ASRRANYGYT
>TRBJ2-2|TRBV7-2
ASSLVSGSSGELF
>TRBJ1-5|TRBV12-3/TRBV12-4
ASSLDRTVNSNQPQH
>TRBJ2-7|TRBV7-2
ASSPPPGFGYEQY
>TRBJ2-5|TRBV6-2/TRBV6-3
ASSLQLGTVRQETQY
>TRBJ2-3|TRBV7-2
ASSLAASGVTDTQY
>TRBJ2-1|TRBV12-3/TRBV12-4
ASSSRLAGGKRQF
>TRBJ2-1|TRBV7-3
ASSLSAHYNEQF
>TRBJ2-1|TRBV7-9
ASSSSNSSYNEQF